The 27 T cell receptor beta chains reported below all come from one sample, sequenced in a study of T-cell memory formation after mild COVID-19. Each CDR3 protein is one row after TCRdb ran MiXCR on the 5' RACE reads. The table records some 290,000 distinct CDR3 sequences, about 17% of them present only once. Sequenced input: PBMCs or a T cell subset sorted from them (not recorded which). The receptors derive from a man between 18 and 29 years old who had mild COVID-19 (a few samples of this study predate the infection). Cell type and time point are not known.

This clonotype was counted a single time. A single base separates this from a much larger clone, so it may be a read error. The chain has TRBV11-1 and TRBJ2-7, with D perhaps matching TRBD2 (7 bases). The CDR3 is 16 amino acids. Looked up from germline, CDR1 is SGHAT and CDR2 is FQDESV (reference sequence). The CDR3 is CASCLVSREGHYEQYV. Written as DNA, the CDR3 is TGTGCCAGCTGCTTAGTTTCCAGGGAGGGACACTACGAGCAGTACGTC.

V gene TRBV14 combines with J gene TRBJ2-1, with 9 bases aligning to TRBD2. The ends lost 4 bases at V and 13 bases at J; junction bases unmatched: 8. The V gene's germline CDR1 is SGHDN and CDR2 FVKESK. The CDR3 is 13 residues long. CDR3 region: CASSPIAGAPQFF. The CDR3, as DNA: TGTGCCAGCAGCCCAATAGCGGGGGCACCCCAGTTCTTC.

In this sample, this clonotype turned up a few times. The CDR3 is CASSLSHGTGLEAFF. DNA of the CDR3: TGTGCCAGCAGCTTAAGTCATGGGACAGGGTTGGAAGCTTTCTTT. The chain uses TRBV7-8 and TRBJ1-1, with 9 bases aligning to TRBD1. CDR1 is SGHVS, CDR2 FQNEAQ, per germline. V dropped 2 bases and J dropped 8; count of bases not matched to a gene: 9. The CDR3 spans 15 residues.

This sequence joins TRBV6-2 or TRBV6-3 and TRBJ1-5; weak D call: TRBD1 (5 bases). Germline assignment: CDR1 MNHEY and CDR2 SVGEGT. Trimming removed 6 bases at V and 3 bases at J, with 18 bases between. CDR3 length equals 16 residues. CDR3 DNA: TGTGCCAGCAGCGGCCGGGGGTTCTCTTTCAATCAGCCCCAGCATTTT. This sequence encodes CASSGRGFSFNQPQHF.

This clonotype was picked up a small number of times. This chain links TRBV4-2 with TRBJ2-5, with 10 positions matching TRBD1. CDR1 is LGHNA, CDR2 YNFKEQ, per germline. Losses at the gene ends were 3 bases for V and 1 base for J; bases not matched to a gene: 8. The CDR3 extends over 17 amino acids. The CDR3 sequence is CASSQTGTGVPQETQYF. CDR3 coding DNA: TGTGCCAGCAGCCAGACCGGGACAGGGGTGCCCCAAGAGACCCAGTACTTC.

This chain links TRBV5-1 with TRBJ1-1, with 10 bases aligning to TRBD1. Germline values: CDR1 SGHRS, CDR2 YFSETQ. This CDR3 region has 16 residues. Trimming cost V 4 bases and J 0 bases; bases outside gene matches: 6. CDR3 sequence reads: CASSVGQGLMNTEAFF. CDR3 bases: TGCGCCAGCAGCGTGGGACAGGGGCTAATGAACACTGAAGCTTTCTTT.

This clonotype showed up just a few times. The chain employs TRBV10-3 and TRBJ2-1; D might be TRBD1 (8 bases). CDR3 size: 14 residues. The germline CDR1 and CDR2 sequences are ENHRY and SYGVKD. V was pared by 6 bases and J by 1 base, with 10 bases between. The CDR3 sequence is CAIRQGGSYNEQFF. For the CDR3, the DNA is TGTGCCATCAGACAGGGGGGGTCCTACAATGAGCAGTTCTTC.

This rearrangement joins TRBV4-3 to TRBJ2-3, with D possibly TRBD1 on 6 matching bases. V was cut by 0 bases and J by 3 bases, with 13 bases left in between. The CDR3 length is 16 residues. Germline V lookup: CDR1 LGHNA, CDR2 YSLEER. The CDR3 sequence: CASSQDIGGGTDTQYF. The CDR3 DNA sequence: TGCGCCAGCAGCCAAGATATAGGGGGTGGAACAGATACGCAGTATTTT.

This clonotype came up a few times. The V and J genes are TRBV7-9 and TRBJ2-4; D is possibly TRBD1 or TRBD2 (6 bases each). The V and J ends lost 5 bases and 4 bases respectively, with 24 bases between them. Per the germline V gene, CDR1 is SEHNR and CDR2 is FQNEAQ (reference sequence). The CDR3 is 18 residues long. In DNA, the CDR3 is TGTGCCAGCAGCCTAAGGAGGGGAGACGAGGACAGTAAAAACATTCAGTACTTC. Translating it yields CASSLRRGDEDSKNIQYF.

This clonotype has only a few counts. V and J are TRBV7-2 and TRBJ1-2; possibly TRBD1 for D (5 bases). The V and J ends lost 6 bases and 7 bases respectively, with 18 bases between them. The CDR3 loop spans 14 amino acids. The germline V gene encodes CDR1 SGHTA and CDR2 FQGNSA. This CDR3 reads CASRMGEARFGYTF. The CDR3 DNA follows: TGTGCCAGCAGAATGGGGGAGGCTAGGTTTGGCTACACCTTC.

The chain recombines TRBV7-3 with TRBJ2-3, with 7 bases lining up with TRBD1. Trimming removed 5 bases from V and 4 bases from J; junction bases left unmatched: 9. There are 15 residues in the CDR3. The V gene's germline CDR1 is SGHTA and CDR2 FQGTGA. CDR3 amino acids: CASSPQGQAPDTQYF. CDR3 sequence (DNA): TGTGCCAGCAGCCCGCAAGGACAGGCGCCAGATACGCAGTATTTT.

The V call is TRBV6-4, the J call TRBJ2-1; maybe TRBD2 (6 bases). The CDR3 sequence is 16 residues long. Trimming took off 0 bases at V and 3 bases at J, with 12 bases between the two ends. Germline V gene data show CDR1 as MRHNA and CDR2 as SNTAGT. CDR3 sequence reads: CASSDSALASYNEQFF. DNA of the CDR3: TGTGCCAGCAGTGACTCCGCGCTAGCGAGCTACAATGAGCAGTTCTTC.

The rearrangement joins TRBV4-1 to TRBJ1-1; TRBD1 matches 9 bases. The CDR3 is 16 residues long. Unmatched junction bases numbered 5, after V lost 3 bases and J lost 0 bases. Germline V gene sequence: CDR1 MGHRA, CDR2 YSYEKL. The CDR3 nucleotides are TGCGCCAGCAGCCATGGGACAGGGCTCCTGAACACTGAAGCTTTCTTT. This encodes CASSHGTGLLNTEAFF.

The V gene is TRBV20-1, the J gene TRBJ2-3; 9 nucleotides match TRBD2. Germline lookup yields CDR1 DFQATT and CDR2 SNEGSKA (reference sequence). The CDR3 runs to 17 residues. V was clipped by 0 bases and J by 1 base; unmatched bases: 8. The CDR3 loop is CSARDHFRTSGTDTQYF. The CDR3 DNA is TGCAGTGCTAGAGATCACTTCCGGACTAGCGGCACAGATACGCAGTATTTT.

This clonotype was counted many times. This chain uses TRBV30 with TRBJ1-1; no clear D. The CDR3 runs 12 residues. Germline V CDR1 and CDR2: GTSNPN, SVGIG (reference sequence). The V gene lost 5 bases and the J gene lost 5 bases, with 12 bases spanning the gap. CDR3 amino acids: CAWDEGRTEAFF. The CDR3 nucleotides are TGTGCCTGGGATGAGGGTCGGACTGAAGCTTTCTTT.

This clonotype was counted a few times. J is TRBJ2-2 and V is TRBV27; tentative D call: TRBD2 (7 bases). The V end lost 5 bases, the J end lost 6 bases, and 16 bases lay between the germline ends. The CDR3 runs to 15 residues. The germline gives CDR1 MNHEY, CDR2 SMNVEV (reference sequence). The CDR3 DNA follows: TGTGCCAGCAGTCCAGGTCGGGGGGCAGCCGGGGAGCTGTTTTTT. This translates into CASSPGRGAAGELFF.

There are a few counts of this clonotype. V gene TRBV9 combines with J gene TRBJ2-1, with 13 positions matching TRBD2. This CDR3 contains 18 residues. From germline, CDR1 is SGDLS and CDR2 YYNGEE. V lost 4 bases to trimming and J lost 1 base; unmatched junction nucleotides: 8. The CDR3 here is CASSTWTSGGPSYNEQFF. The DNA for the CDR3 is TGTGCCAGCAGCACTTGGACTAGCGGGGGACCATCCTACAATGAGCAGTTCTTC.

The CDR3 spells CSARPDNTGELFF. The DNA for the CDR3 is TGCAGTGCTAGACCCGACAACACCGGGGAGCTGTTTTTT. V usage is TRBV20-1 and J usage is TRBJ2-2; D is unresolved. CDR1 DFQATT and CDR2 SNEGSKA come from the germline V gene (reference sequence). There are 13 residues in the CDR3. V lost 2 bases and J 2 bases, leaving 6 bases between the germline ends.

This clonotype was counted a few times. The genes are TRBV9 and TRBJ2-4, with 11 positions matching TRBD1. V was pared by 4 bases and J by 7 bases, with 10 bases of the junction left unmatched. From germline, CDR1 is SGDLS and CDR2 YYNGEE. The CDR3 is 16 residues long. The CDR3 region is CASSPRGDRGWNIQYF. CDR3 bases: TGTGCCAGCAGCCCTAGAGGGGACAGGGGGTGGAACATTCAGTACTTC.

The chain has TRBV2 and TRBJ2-2; no definite D call. The CDR3 spans 16 residues. Germline CDR1 and CDR2: SNHLY and FYNNEI. V dropped 3 bases and J dropped 0 bases, with 11 bases sitting between them. DNA of the CDR3: TGTGCCAGCAGTGAGGTTCTGATTTCGAACACCGGGGAGCTGTTTTTT. Amino acids: CASSEVLISNTGELFF.

This chain links TRBV4-3 with TRBJ1-6; D possibly corresponds to TRBD1 (6 bases). Trimming removed 3 bases from V and 10 bases from J, with 16 bases in between. The germline CDR1 and CDR2 sequences are LGHNA and YSLEER. CDR3 length equals 15 residues. This CDR3 is CASSQSHRVDSPLHF. The CDR3 nucleotides read TGCGCCAGCAGCCAGAGTCACAGGGTAGACTCACCCCTCCACTTT.

In its sample, this clonotype was seen a few times. This chain uses TRBV10-3 with TRBJ2-1; 7 positions agree with TRBD1. CDR1 and CDR2 (germline): ENHRY, SYGVKD. J gave up 8 bases and V 3 bases, and 7 bases lay outside the gene matches. There are 14 residues in the CDR3. This CDR3 reads CAISDTGAHHEQFF. The CDR3 DNA reads TGTGCCATCAGTGACACAGGGGCCCACCATGAGCAGTTCTTC.

The rearrangement links TRBV7-2 to TRBJ2-2; a possible D gene is TRBD1 (5 bases). The CDR3 spans 14 residues. Trimming shortened V by 4 bases and J by 6 bases, and 12 bases separated the two germline ends. The V gene's germline CDR1 is SGHTA and CDR2 FQGNSA. CDR3 nucleotide sequence: TGTGCCAGCAGCTCGCACCAGGGTGCCGGGGAGCTGTTTTTT. Encoded protein: CASSSHQGAGELFF. Together with reference TRBV7-2 and TRBJ2-2, the CDR3 gives the full variable domain: GAGVSQSPSNKVTEKGKDVELRCDPISGHTALYWYRQSLGQGLEFLIYFQGNSAPDKSGLPSDRFSAERTGGSVSTLTIQRTQQEDSAVYLCASSSHQGAGELFFGEGSRLTVL.

This clonotype was recorded a few times. This CDR3 is CASSMTSGTDTQYF. CDR3 coding DNA: TGTGCCAGCAGTATGACTAGCGGCACAGATACGCAGTATTTT. The chain uses TRBV6-5 and TRBJ2-3, with 8 bases that match TRBD2. This CDR3 region has 14 residues. Germline CDR1 is MNHEY and CDR2 is SVGAGI. V was pared by 5 bases and J by 1 base, with 2 bases of the junction left unmatched.

This clonotype was seen a few times. This chain connects TRBV28 to TRBJ1-3, with TRBD1 matching 7 bases. CDR1 is MDHEN and CDR2 is SYDVKM in the germline V gene. The length of the CDR3 is 16 residues. The trim removed 4 bases at V and 2 bases at J, leaving 8 bases unmatched. The chain's CDR3 is CASSSTGESTGNTIYF. The CDR3 nucleotides read TGTGCCAGCAGTTCCACAGGGGAGAGCACTGGAAACACCATATATTTT.

This rearrangement joins TRBV3-1 to TRBJ2-4; no definite D call. Germline V CDR1 and CDR2: LGHDT, YNNKEL (reference sequence). Between the trimmed V and J ends, which lost 5 bases and 0 bases, there was a span of 11 bases. The CDR3 contains 15 residues. CDR3: CASSFRSVAKNIQYF. The CDR3 DNA reads TGTGCCAGCAGCTTCAGGTCTGTAGCCAAAAACATTCAGTACTTC.

As concerns this clonotype: One junction end disagrees with the germline gene, perhaps due to a read error. The gene calls are TRBV7-8 and TRBJ1-5; perhaps TRBD1 as D (6 bases). The CDR3 has 16 amino acids. CDR1 SGHVS and CDR2 FQNEAQ come from the germline V gene. This CDR3 reads CASSLDRVGGNQPEHF. CDR3 coding DNA: TGTGCCAGCAGCTTAGACAGGGTCGGGGGCAATCAGCCCGAGCATTTT.